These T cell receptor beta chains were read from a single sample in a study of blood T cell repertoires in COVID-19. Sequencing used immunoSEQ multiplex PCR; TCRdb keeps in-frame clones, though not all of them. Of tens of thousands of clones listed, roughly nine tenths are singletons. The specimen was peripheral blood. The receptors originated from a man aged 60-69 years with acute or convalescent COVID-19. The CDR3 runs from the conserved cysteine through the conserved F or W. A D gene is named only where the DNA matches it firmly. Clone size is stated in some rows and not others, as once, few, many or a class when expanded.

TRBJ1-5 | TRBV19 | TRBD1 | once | TGTGCCAGTAGTTGGACAGGGATGGACGGCAATCAGCCCCAGCATTTT | CASSWTGMDGNQPQHF
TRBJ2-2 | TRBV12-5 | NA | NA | TGTGCTAGTGGTTTGGGACAGCGAACCGGGGAGCTGTTTTTT | CASGLGQRTGELFF
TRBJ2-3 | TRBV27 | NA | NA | TGTGCCAGCAGTCCTTTCCCGGGGAGCACAGATACGCAGTATTTT | CASSPFPGSTDTQYF
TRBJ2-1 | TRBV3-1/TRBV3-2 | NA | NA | TGTGCCAGCAGCCCCGGCGGGGCTTGGTCCTACAATGAGCAGTTCTTC | CASSPGGAWSYNEQFF
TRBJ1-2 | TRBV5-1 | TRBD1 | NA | TGCGCCAGCAGCCCCAGGGGGGACTATGGCTACACCTTC | CASSPRGDYGYTF
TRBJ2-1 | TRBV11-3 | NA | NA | TGTGCCAGCAGCCCGGGGGTTAGCTCCTACAATGAGCAGTTCTTC | CASSPGVSSYNEQFF
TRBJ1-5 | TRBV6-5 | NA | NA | TGTGCCAGCAGAAAAAGGGACACCGTGATGCCCCAGCATTTT | CASRKRDTVMPQHF
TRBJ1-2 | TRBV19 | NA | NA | TGTGCCAGTAGTATAGTGCAGAACTATGGCTACACCTTC | CASSIVQNYGYTF
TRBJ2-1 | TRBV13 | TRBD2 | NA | TGTGCCAGCGAGGGAGGGATAGGTGGTGAGCAGTTCTTC | CASEGGIGGEQFF
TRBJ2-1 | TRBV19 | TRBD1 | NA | TGTGCCAGTAGTACGACAGGGGGCGGGTACAATGAGCAGTTCTTC | CASSTTGGGYNEQFF
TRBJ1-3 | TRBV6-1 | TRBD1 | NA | TGTGCCAGCAGTGAACCCGGAGGGGGACAGGGGCGGAACACCATATATTTT | CASSEPGGGQGRNTIYF
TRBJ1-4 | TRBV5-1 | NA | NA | TGCGCCAGCAGCGGCGGGACAACTAATGAAAAACTGTTTTTT | CASSGGTTNEKLFF
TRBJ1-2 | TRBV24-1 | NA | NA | TGTGCCACCAGCGGGGGTACCCTTAACTATGGCTACACCTTC | CATSGGTLNYGYTF
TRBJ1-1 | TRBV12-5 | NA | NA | TGTGCTAGTGGTTTTGGTCAGGGTCGGAGCACTGAAGCTTTCTTT | CASGFGQGRSTEAFF
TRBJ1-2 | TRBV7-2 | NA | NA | TGTGCCAGCAGCTTAAAGGGTGCGGGCGGTATTAATGGCTACACCTTC | CASSLKGAGGINGYTF
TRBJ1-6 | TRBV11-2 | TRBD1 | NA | TGTGCCAGCAGTGTGCCGGGACAGGTTAATTCACCCCTCCACTTT | CASSVPGQVNSPLHF
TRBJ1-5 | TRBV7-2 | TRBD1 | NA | TGTGCCAGCAGCGCACAGGGGAGGAGTGGTCAGCCCCAGCATTTT | CASSAQGRSGQPQHF
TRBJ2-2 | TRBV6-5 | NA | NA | TGTGCCACCGATGAGACTCGTAACACCGGGGAGCTGTTTTTT | CATDETRNTGELFF
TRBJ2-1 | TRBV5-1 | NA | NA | TGCGCCAGCAGCTTAGGTCAGGGGTCGTACAATGAGCAGTTCTTC | CASSLGQGSYNEQFF
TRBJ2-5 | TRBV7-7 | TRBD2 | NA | TGTGCTAGCAGCTTAGGGGCGGGGGACCGGGAGACCCAGTACTTC | CASSLGAGDRETQYF
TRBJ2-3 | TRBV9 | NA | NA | TGTGCCAGCAGCGTGTCCGGGGGCACAGATACGCAGTATTTT | CASSVSGGTDTQYF
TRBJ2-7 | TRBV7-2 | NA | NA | TGTGCCAGCAGCTTAACGCTGGGCCGCCTGCACGAGCAGTACTTC | CASSLTLGRLHEQYF
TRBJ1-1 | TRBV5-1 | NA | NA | TGCGCCAGCAGCTTCGGGCGGGGGAACACTGAAGCTTTCTTT | CASSFGRGNTEAFF
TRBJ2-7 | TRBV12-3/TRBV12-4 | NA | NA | TGTGCCAGCAGTTTTAGGGACGGGGGAGAGCAGTACTTC | CASSFRDGGEQYF
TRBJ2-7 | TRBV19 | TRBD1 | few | TGTGCCAGTAGCGACAGGGGAAATTACGAGCAGTACTTC | CASSDRGNYEQYF
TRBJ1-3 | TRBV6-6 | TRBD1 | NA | TGTGCCAGCAGGCGAACGACAGGGGGAAACACCATATATTTT | CASRRTTGGNTIYF
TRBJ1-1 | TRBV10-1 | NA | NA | TGCGCCAGCAGTGAGCAGGGACGCCAGCGGGGAGCTTTCTTT | CASSEQGRQRGAFF
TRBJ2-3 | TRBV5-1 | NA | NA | TGCGCCAGCTCACGAGGCCGACCTAGCACAGATACGCAGTATTTT | CASSRGRPSTDTQYF